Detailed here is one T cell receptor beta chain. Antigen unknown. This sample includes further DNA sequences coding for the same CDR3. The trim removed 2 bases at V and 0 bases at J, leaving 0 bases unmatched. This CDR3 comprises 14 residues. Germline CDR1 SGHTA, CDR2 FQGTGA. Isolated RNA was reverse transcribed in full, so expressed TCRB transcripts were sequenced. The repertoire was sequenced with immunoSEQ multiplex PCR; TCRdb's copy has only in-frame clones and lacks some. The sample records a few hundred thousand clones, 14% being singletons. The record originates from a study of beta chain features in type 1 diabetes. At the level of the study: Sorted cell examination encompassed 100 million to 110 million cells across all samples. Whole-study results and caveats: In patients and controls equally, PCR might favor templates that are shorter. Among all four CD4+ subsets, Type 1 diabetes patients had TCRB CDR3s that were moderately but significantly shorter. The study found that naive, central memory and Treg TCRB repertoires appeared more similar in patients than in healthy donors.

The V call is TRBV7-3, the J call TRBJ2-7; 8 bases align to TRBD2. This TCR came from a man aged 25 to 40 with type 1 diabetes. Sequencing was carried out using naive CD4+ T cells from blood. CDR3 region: CASSLAGGSYEQYF. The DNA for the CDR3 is TGTGCCAGCAGCTTAGCGGGAGGCTCCTACGAGCAGTACTTC. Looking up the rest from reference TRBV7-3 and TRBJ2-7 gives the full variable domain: GAGVSQTPSNKVTEKGKYVELRCDPISGHTALYWYRQSLGQGPEFLIYFQGTGAADDSGLPNDRFFAVRPEGSVSTLKIQRTERGDSAVYLCASSLAGGSYEQYFGPGTRLTVT.